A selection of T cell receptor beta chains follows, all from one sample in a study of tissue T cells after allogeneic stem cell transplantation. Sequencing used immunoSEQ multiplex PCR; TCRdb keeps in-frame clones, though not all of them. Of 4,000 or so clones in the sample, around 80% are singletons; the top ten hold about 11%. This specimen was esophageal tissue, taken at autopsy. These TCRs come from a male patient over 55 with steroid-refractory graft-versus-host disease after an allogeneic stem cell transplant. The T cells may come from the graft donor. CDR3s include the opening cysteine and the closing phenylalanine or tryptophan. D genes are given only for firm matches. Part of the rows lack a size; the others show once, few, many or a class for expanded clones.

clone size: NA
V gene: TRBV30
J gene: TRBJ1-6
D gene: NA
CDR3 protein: CAWSTGGGSPLHF
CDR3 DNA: TGTGCCTGGTCCACGGGGGGCGGTTCACCCCTCCACTTT

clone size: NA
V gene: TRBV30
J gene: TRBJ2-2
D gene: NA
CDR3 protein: CAWSRLANTGELFF
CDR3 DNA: TGTGCCTGGAGTCGGCTCGCGAACACCGGGGAGCTGTTTTTT

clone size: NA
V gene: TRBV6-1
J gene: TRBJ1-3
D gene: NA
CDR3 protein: CASSEKDSSGNTIYF
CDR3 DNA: TGTGCCAGCAGTGAGAAGGACAGCTCTGGAAACACCATATATTTT

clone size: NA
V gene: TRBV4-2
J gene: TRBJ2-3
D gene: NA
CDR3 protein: CASSQVARGTDTQYF
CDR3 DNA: TGTGCCAGCAGCCAAGTCGCCAGAGGCACAGATACGCAGTATTTT

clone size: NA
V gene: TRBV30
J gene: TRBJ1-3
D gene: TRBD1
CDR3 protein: CAWNRGSGNTIYF
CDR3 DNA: TGTGCCTGGAACAGGGGCTCTGGAAACACCATATATTTT

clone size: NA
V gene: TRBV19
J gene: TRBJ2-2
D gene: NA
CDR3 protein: CASSIEGSGRNAGELFF
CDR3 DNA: TGTGCCAGTAGTATAGAGGGTTCAGGGAGGAACGCCGGGGAGCTGTTTTTT

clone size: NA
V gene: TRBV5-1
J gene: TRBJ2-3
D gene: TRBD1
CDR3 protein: CASSLNPGQGEFGLQYF
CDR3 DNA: TGCGCCAGCAGCCTTAACCCGGGACAGGGAGAGTTTGGTCTGCAGTATTTT

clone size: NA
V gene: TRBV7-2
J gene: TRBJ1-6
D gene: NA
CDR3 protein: CASSLSAGSGGSPLHF
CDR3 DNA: TGTGCCAGCAGCTTGAGCGCTGGGTCGGGTGGTTCACCCCTCCACTTT

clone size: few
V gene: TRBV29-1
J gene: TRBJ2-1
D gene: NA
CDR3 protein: CSVGGLDYNEQFF
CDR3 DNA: TGCAGCGTTGGCGGTTTAGATTACAATGAGCAGTTCTTC

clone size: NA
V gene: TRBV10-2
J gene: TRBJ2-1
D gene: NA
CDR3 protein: CASSDWDTASGHNEQFF
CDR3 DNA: TGCGCCAGCAGTGATTGGGACACCGCATCGGGACACAATGAGCAGTTCTTC

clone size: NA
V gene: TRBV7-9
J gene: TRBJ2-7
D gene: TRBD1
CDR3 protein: CASCRDRGESYEQYF
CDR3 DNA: TGTGCCAGCTGTAGGGACAGGGGCGAATCCTACGAGCAGTACTTC

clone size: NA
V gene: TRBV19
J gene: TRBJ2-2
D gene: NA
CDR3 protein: CASRVSTGITGELFF
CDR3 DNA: TGTGCCAGTAGGGTTTCAACAGGGATCACCGGGGAGCTGTTTTTT

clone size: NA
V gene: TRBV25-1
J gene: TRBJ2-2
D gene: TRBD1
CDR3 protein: CASSWTGGGTGELFF
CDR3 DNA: TGTGCCAGCAGTTGGACAGGGGGAGGCACCGGGGAGCTGTTTTTT

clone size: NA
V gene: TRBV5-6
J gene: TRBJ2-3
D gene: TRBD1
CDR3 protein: CASSVQGADPLTDTQYF
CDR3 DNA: TGTGCCAGCAGCGTACAGGGGGCGGACCCACTTACAGATACGCAGTATTTT

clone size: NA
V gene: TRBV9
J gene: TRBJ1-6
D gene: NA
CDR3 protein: CASSVYLWQGNSPLHF
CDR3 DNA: TGTGCCAGCAGCGTTTATCTGTGGCAGGGGAATTCACCCCTCCACTTT

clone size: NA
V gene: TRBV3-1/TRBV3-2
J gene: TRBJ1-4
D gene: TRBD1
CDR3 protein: CASSQGGRGATNEKLFF
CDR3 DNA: TGTGCCAGCAGCCAAGGGGGCAGGGGGGCAACTAATGAAAAACTGTTTTTT

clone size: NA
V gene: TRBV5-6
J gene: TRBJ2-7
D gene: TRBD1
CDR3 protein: CASSLRQGGEQYF
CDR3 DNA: TGTGCCAGCAGCTTGAGACAGGGCGGCGAGCAGTACTTC

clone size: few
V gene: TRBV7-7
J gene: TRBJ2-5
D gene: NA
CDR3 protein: CASSLVGGGQETQYF
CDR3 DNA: TGTGCCAGCAGCTTAGTCGGTGGGGGACAAGAGACCCAGTACTTC

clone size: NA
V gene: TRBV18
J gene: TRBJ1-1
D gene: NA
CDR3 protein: CASSPIGLNTEAFF
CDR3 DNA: TGTGCCAGCTCACCCATCGGCCTGAACACTGAAGCTTTCTTT

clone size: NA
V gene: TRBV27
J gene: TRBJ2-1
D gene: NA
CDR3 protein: CASSSAGSGDEQFF
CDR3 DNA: TGTGCCAGCAGTTCCGCGGGATCCGGGGATGAGCAGTTCTTC

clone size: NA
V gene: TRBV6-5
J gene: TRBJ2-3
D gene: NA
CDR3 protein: CASTAYTDTQYF
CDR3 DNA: TGTGCCAGCACAGCCTACACAGATACGCAGTATTTT

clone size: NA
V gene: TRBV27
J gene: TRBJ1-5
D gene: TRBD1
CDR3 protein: CASKAGQGGNQPQHF
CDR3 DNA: TGTGCCAGCAAGGCGGGACAGGGGGGCAATCAGCCCCAGCATTTT

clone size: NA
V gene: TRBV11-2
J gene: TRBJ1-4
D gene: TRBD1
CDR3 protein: CASSSRTGVDEKLFF
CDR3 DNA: TGTGCCAGCAGCTCAAGGACAGGGGTTGATGAAAAACTGTTTTTT

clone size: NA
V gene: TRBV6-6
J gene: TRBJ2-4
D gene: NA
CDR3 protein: CASTGGGLAKNIQYF
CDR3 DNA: TGTGCCAGCACTGGAGGGGGGTTAGCCAAAAACATTCAGTACTTC

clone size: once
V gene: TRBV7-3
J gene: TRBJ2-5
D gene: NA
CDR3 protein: CASSLFSGTKETQYF
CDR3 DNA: TGTGCCAGCAGCTTATTCTCAGGGACCAAAGAGACCCAGTACTTC

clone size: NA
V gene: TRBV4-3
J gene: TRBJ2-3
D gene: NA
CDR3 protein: CASSTVGRDTQYF
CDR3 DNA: TGCGCCAGCAGCACGGTGGGGCGAGATACGCAGTATTTT

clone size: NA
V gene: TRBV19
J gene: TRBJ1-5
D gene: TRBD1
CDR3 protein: CASEDRGGFSNQPQHF
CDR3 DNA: TGTGCCAGTGAGGACAGGGGGGGCTTTAGCAATCAGCCCCAGCATTTT

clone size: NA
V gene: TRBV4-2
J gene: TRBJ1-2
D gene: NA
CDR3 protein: CASSQATRESGYTF
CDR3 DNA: TGTGCCAGCAGCCAAGCTACCAGGGAATCTGGCTACACCTTC

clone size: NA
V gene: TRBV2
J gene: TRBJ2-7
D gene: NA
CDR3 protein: CASMGVLYEQYF
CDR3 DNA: TGTGCCAGCATGGGAGTACTTTACGAGCAGTACTTC

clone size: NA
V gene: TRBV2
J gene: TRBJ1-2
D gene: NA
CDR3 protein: CARREITPNYGYTF
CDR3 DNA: TGTGCCAGAAGAGAGATTACTCCTAACTATGGCTACACCTTC